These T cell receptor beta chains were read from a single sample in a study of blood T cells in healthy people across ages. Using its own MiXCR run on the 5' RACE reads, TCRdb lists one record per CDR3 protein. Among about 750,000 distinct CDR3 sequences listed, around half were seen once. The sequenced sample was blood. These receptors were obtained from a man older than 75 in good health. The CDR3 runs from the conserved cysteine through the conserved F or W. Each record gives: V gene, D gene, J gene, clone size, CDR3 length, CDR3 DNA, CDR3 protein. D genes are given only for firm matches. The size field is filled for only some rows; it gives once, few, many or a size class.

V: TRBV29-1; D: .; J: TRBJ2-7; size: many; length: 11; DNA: TGCAGCGTCTCTCTCTCCTACGAGCAGTACTTC; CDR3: CSVSLSYEQYF
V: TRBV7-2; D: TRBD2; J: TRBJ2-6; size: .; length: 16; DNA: TGTGCCAGCAGCTCCACTAGCGGCTCTGGGGCCAACGTCCTGACTTTC; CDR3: CASSSTSGSGANVLTF
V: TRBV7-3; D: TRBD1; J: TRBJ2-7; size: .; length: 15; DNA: TGTGCCAGCAGCTTAACGGCCGGGACAGTGTACGAGCAGTACTTC; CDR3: CASSLTAGTVYEQYF
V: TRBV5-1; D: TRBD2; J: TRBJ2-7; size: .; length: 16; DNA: TGCGCCAGCAGCCCCGGGACTAGCGGGAGGATCTACGAGCAGTACTTC; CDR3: CASSPGTSGRIYEQYF
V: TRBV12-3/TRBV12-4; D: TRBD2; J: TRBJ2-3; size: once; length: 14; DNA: TGTGCCAGCAGTCAGCAGGTAGCGGGAGATACGCAGTATTTT; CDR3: CASSQQVAGDTQYF
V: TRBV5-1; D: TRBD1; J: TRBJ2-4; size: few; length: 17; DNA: TGCGCCAGCAGCGGGGGACAGGGGGAGATTATGAAAAACATTCAGTACTTC; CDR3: CASSGGQGEIMKNIQYF
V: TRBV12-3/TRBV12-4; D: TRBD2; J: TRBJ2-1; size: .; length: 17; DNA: TGTGCCAGCAGTCACACTAGCGGGAGGGCCTCATACAATGAGCAGTTCTTC; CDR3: CASSHTSGRASYNEQFF
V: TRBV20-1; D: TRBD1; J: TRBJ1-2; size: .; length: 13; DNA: TGCAGTGCTTGGGGGGACAGACCCTATGGCTACACCTTC; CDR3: CSAWGDRPYGYTF
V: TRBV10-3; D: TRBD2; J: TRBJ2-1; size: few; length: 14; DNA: TGTGCCATCAGGCGGGAGAAGATCCTCAATGAGCAGTTCTTC; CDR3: CAIRREKILNEQFF
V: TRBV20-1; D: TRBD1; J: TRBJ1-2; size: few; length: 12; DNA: TGCAGTGCTTATGACAGGGTCTATGGCTACACCTTC; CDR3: CSAYDRVYGYTF
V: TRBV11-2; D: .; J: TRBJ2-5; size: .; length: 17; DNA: TGTGCCAGCAGCTTAGTTAGCGGTAGACGCTCCTACAATGAGCAGTACTTC; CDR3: CASSLVSGRRSYNEQYF
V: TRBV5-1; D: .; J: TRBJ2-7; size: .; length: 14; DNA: TGCGCCAGCAGACTTAGGCAGGAGACCTACGAGCAGTACTTC; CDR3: CASRLRQETYEQYF
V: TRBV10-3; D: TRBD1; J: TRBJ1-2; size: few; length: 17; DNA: TGTGCCATCAGTGAGGCGGGGACAGGGCGTATGGGATATGGCTACACCTTC; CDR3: CAISEAGTGRMGYGYTF